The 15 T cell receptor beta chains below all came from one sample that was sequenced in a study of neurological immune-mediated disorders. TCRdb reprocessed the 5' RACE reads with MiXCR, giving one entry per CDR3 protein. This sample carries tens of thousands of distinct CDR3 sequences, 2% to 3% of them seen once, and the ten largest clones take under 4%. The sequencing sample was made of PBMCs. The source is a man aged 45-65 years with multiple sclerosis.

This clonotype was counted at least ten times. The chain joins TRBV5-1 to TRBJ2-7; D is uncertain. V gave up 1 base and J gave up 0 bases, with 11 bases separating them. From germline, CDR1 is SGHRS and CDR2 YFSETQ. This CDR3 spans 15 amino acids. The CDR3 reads CASSLWVTSSYEQYF. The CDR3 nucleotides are TGCGCCAGCAGCTTGTGGGTCACCAGCTCCTACGAGCAGTACTTC.

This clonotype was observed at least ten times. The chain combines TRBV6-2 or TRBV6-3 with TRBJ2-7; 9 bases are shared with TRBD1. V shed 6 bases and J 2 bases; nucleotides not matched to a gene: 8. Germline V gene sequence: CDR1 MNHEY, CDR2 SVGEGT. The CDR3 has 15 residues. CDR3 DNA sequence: TGTGCCAGCAGCTACGACAGGGGGTCCACCTACGAGCAGTACTTC. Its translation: CASSYDRGSTYEQYF.

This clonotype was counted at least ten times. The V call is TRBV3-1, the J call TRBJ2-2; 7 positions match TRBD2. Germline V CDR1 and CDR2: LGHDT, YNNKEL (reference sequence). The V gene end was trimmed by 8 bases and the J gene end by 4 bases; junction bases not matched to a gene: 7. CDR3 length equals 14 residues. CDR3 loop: CASGGGVGTGELFF. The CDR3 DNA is TGTGCCAGCGGGGGGGGGGTTGGCACCGGGGAGCTGTTTTTT. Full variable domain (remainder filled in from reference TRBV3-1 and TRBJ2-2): DTAVSQTPKYLVTQMGNDKSIKCEQNLGHDTMYWYKQDSKKFLKIMFSYNNKELIINETVPNRFSPKSPDKAHLNLHINSLELGDSAVYFCASGGGVGTGELFFGEGSRLTVL.

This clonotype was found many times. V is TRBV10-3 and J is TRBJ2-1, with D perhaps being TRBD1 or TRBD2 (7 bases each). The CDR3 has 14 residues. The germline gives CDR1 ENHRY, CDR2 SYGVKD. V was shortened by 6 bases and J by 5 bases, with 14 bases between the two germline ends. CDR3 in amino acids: CAISQGGGNNEQFF. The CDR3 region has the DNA TGTGCCATCAGCCAGGGGGGGGGTAACAATGAGCAGTTCTTC.

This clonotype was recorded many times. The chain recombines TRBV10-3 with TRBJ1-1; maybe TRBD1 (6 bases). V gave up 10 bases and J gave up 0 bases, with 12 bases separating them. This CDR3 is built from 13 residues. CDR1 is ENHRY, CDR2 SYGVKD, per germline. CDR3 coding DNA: TGTGCCACCAGACAGGTTATGAACACTGAAGCTTTCTTT. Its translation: CATRQVMNTEAFF.

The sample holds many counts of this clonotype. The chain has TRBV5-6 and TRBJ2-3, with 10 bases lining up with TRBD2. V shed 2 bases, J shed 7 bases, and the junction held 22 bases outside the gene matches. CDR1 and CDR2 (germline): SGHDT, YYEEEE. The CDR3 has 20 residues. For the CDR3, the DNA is TGTGCCAGCAGCTTAAACAGGGGTAGCGGGGGGACTCAGATACGTTATACGCAGTATTTT. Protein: CASSLNRGSGGTQIRYTQYF.

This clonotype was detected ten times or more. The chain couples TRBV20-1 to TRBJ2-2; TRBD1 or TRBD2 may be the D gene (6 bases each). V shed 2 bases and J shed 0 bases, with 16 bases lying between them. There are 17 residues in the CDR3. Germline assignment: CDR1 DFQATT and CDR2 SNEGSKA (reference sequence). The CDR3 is CSARRLRGPTNTGELFF. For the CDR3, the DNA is TGCAGTGCTAGAAGGTTACGGGGGCCTACGAACACCGGGGAGCTGTTTTTT.

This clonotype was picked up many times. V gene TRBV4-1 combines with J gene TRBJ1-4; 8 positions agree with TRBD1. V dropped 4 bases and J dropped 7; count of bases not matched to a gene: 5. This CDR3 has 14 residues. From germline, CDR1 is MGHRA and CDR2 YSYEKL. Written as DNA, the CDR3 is TGCGCCAGCAGCCCGACAGGGGCTGGTGAAAAACTGTTTTTT. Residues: CASSPTGAGEKLFF.

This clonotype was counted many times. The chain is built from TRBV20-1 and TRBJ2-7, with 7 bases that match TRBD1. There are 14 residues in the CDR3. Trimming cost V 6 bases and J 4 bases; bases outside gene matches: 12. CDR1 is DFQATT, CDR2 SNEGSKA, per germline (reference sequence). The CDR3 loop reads CSATDRARLYEQYF. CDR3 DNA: TGCAGTGCGACAGACAGGGCCCGTCTTTACGAGCAGTACTTC.

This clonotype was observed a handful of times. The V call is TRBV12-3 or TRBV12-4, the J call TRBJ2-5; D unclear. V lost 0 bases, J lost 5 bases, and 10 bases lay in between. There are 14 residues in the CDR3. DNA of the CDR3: TGTGCCAGCAGTTTAGCGACGGTGTGGGAGACCCAGTACTTC. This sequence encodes CASSLATVWETQYF.

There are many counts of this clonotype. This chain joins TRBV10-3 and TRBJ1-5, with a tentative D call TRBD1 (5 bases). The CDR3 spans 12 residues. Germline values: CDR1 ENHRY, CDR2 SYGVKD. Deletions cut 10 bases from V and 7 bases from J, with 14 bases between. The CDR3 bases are TGTGCCACGGGGTCGGGGGAGCAGCCCCAGCATTTT. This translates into CATGSGEQPQHF.

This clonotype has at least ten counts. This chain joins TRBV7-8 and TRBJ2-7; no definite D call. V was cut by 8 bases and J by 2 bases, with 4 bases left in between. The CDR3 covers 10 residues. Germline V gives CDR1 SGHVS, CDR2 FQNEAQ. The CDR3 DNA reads TGTGCCAGCGGAACCTACGAGCAGTACTTC. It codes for CASGTYEQYF.

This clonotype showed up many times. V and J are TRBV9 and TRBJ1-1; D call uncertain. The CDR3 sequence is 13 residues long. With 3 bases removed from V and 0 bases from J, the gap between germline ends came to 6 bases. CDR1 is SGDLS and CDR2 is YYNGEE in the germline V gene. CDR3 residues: CASSGGMNTEAFF. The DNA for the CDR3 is TGTGCCAGCAGCGGAGGAATGAACACTGAAGCTTTCTTT. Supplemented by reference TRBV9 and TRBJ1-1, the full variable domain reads DSGVTQTPKHLITATGQRVTLRCSPRSGDLSVYWYQQSLDQGLQFLIQYYNGEERAKGNILERFSAQQFPDLHSELNLSSLELGDSALYFCASSGGMNTEAFFGQGTRLTVV.

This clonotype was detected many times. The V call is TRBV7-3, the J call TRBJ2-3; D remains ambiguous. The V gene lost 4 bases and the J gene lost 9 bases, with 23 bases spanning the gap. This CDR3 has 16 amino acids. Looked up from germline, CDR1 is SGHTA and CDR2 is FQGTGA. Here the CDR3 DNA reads TGTGCCAGCAGCTCCTACTCTAAGCGACTCGGTGGAACGCAGTATTTT. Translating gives CASSSYSKRLGGTQYF.

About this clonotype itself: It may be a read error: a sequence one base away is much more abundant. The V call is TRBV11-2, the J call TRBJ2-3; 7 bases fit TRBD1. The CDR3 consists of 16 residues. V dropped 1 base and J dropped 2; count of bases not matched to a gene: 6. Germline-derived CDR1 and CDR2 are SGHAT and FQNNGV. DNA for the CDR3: TGTGCCAGCAGCTTAGTACAGGGGTACCTCACAGATACGCAGTATTTT. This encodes CASSLVQGYLTDTQYF.